This TCR beta chain was recovered during a study of T cells after posttransplantation cyclophosphamide. Comments on this clone: Its antigen is currently unknown.

Controls had myeloablative marrow grafts with methotrexate and calcineurin inhibitor, sampled at 1 year. General observations from the study: Tissue-infiltrating T cells from skin or gut overlapped little with blood T cells.

The CDR3 length is 17 residues. Trimming cost V 5 bases and J 0 bases; bases outside gene matches: 8. CDR1 and CDR2 (germline): KGHSH, LQKENI. Profiling relied on immunoSEQ multiplex PCR, and the TCRdb table lists in-frame clones only, not all of them. The sample lists over 8,500 clones; 70% to 90% were seen once. The sequences come from PBMCs, collected roughly 67 weeks after allogeneic stem cell transplant with calcineurin inhibitor and methotrexate. The sequence came from a male patient aged 45-60 years who received an allogeneic stem cell transplant from an unrelated donor, was CMV-positive, and had chronic GVHD only. Some T cells may trace back to the graft donor. The rearrangement links TRBV18 to TRBJ2-5; the match to TRBD2 covers 11 bases. The CDR3 spells CASSKALAGGNQETQYF. The DNA for the CDR3 is TGTGCCAGCTCAAAGGCCCTAGCGGGAGGCAACCAAGAGACCCAGTACTTC.